This TCR beta chain was recovered during a study of metastatic and nonmetastatic thyroid tumors. Overall study context: Across blood and tumor or nodule tissue, repertoires from malignant and benign thyroid patients were compared with one another.

Under the authors' procedure: To classify distant metastasis in papillary thyroid cancer, a model was built from CDR3 differences across clinicopathological groups. TCRdb re-clonotyped the PCR reads through MiXCR. The V and J calls, along with clone size, are taken from TCRdb and not from the paper's own processing. The table lists about 64,000 clones, 4% to 5% of them singletons. V was clipped by 5 bases and J by 7 bases, with 11 bases between them. This CDR3 contains 13 residues. Ahead of thyroid surgery, no patient had received treatment of any kind. This clonotype originated in a female donor with papillary thyroid cancer or a benign thyroid nodule (not recorded which). Some clones in this sample may be carry-over from other donors' samples. The source material was blood. The V and J genes are TRBV12-3 or TRBV12-4 and TRBJ2-2, with D possibly TRBD1 on 6 matching bases. The CDR3 sequence: CASSPTGGGELFF. CDR3 in DNA: TGTGCCAGCAGTCCGACAGGCGGCGGGGAGCTGTTTTTT.